The clone carrying this TCR beta chain was counted many times. The data are from a study of kidney transplant recipient with SARS-CoV-2 infection. TCRdb analysed the reads with MiXCR anew, one entry per CDR3 protein. The sample consists of 250,000 or so distinct CDR3 sequences, around 28% of them appearing once. The input for sequencing was a blood sample, taken at baseline and on day 111 from a kidney transplant recipient. The TCR comes from a male patient between 25 and 40 years old who had COVID-19 and was a kidney transplant recipient. Some of the T cells might come from the graft donor.

The CDR3 loop reads CASSPVLGSYEQYF. CDR3 coding DNA: TGTGCCAGCAGCCCGGTCCTCGGGTCCTACGAGCAGTACTTC. The rearrangement uses TRBV27 and TRBJ2-7; D is ambiguous. CDR1 is MNHEY, CDR2 SMNVEV, per germline (reference sequence). Trimming left V 6 bases short and J 1 base short, with 13 bases between. CDR3 size: 14 residues.